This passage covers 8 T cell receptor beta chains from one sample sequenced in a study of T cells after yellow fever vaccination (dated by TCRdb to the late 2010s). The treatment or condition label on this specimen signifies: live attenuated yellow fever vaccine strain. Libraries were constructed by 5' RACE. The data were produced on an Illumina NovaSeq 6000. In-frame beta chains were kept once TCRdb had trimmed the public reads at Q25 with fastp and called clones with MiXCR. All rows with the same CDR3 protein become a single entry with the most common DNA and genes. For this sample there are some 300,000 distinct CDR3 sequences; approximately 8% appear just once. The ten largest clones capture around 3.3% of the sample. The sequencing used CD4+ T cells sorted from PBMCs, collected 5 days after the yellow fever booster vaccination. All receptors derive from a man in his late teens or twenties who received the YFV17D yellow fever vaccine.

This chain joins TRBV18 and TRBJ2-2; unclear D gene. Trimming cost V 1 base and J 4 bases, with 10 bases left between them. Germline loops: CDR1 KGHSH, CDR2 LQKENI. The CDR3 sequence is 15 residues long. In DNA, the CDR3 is TGTGCCAGCTCACCACTTGCGCAGATCACCGGGGAGCTGTTTTTT. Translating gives CASSPLAQITGELFF.

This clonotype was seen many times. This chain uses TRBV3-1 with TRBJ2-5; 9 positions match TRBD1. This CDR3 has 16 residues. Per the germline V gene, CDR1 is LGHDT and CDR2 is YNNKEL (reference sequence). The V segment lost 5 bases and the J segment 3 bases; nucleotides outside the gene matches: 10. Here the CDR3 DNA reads TGTGCCAGCAGCTCGCGAGGACAGGGGTACGAAGAGACCCAGTACTTC. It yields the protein CASSSRGQGYEETQYF.

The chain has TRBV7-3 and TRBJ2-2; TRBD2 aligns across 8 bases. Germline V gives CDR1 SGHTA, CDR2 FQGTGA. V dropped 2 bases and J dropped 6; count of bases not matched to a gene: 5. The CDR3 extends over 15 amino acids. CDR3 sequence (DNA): TGTGCCAGCAGCTTAGGGGCGGGGGGCCCCGGGGAGCTGTTTTTT. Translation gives CASSLGAGGPGELFF.

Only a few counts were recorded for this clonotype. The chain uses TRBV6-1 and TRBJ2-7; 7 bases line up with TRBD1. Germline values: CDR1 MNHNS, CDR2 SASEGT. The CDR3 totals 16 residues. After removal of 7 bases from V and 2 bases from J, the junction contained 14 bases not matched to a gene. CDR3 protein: CASIFAAGTATYEQYF. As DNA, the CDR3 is TGTGCCAGCATTTTTGCCGCCGGGACAGCCACCTACGAGCAGTACTTC.

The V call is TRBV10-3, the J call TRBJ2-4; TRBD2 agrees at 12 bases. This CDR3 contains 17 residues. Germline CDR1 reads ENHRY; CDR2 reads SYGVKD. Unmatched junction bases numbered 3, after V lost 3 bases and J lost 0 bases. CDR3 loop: CAISDRLAGVAKNIQYF. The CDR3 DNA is TGTGCCATCAGTGATCGACTAGCGGGGGTAGCCAAAAACATTCAGTACTTC.

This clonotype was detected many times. The CDR3 sequence: CASSVEAQGETQYF. The CDR3 nucleotides read TGTGCCAGCAGCGTAGAGGCACAGGGAGAGACCCAGTACTTC. The J gene is TRBJ2-5, the V gene TRBV9, with D perhaps TRBD1 (6 bases). This CDR3 spans 14 amino acids. Per germline, CDR1 SGDLS and CDR2 YYNGEE. Trimming stripped 0 bases from V and 4 bases from J, with 10 bases between.

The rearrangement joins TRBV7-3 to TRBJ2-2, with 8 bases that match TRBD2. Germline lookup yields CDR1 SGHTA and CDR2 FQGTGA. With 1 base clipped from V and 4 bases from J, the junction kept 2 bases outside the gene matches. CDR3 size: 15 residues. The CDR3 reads CASSLIGGGTGELFF. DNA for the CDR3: TGTGCCAGCAGCTTAATCGGGGGGGGCACCGGGGAGCTGTTTTTT.

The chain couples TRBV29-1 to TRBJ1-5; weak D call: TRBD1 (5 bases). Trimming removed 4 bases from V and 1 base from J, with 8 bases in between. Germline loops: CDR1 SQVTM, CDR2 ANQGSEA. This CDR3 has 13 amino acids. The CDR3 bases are TGCAGCGTTGTCGGGGGGAGCAATCAGCCCCAGCATTTT. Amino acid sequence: CSVVGGSNQPQHF.